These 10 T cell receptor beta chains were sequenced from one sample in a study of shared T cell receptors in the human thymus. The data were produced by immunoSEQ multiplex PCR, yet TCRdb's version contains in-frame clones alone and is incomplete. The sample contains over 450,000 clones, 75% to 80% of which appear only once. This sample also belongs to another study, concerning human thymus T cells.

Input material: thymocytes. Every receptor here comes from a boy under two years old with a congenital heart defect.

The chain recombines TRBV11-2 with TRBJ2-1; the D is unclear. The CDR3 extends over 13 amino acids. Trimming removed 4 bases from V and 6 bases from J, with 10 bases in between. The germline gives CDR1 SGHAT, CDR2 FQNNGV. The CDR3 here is CASSWRQRNEQFF. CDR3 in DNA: TGTGCCAGCAGCTGGCGGCAACGCAATGAGCAGTTCTTC.

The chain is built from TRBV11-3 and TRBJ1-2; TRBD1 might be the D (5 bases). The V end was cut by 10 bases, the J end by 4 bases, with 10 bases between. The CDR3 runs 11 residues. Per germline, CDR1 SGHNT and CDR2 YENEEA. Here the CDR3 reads CATQESYGYTF. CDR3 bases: TGTGCCACACAGGAATCCTATGGCTACACCTTC. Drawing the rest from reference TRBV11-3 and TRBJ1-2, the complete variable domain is EAGVVQSPRYKIIEKKQPVAFWCNPISGHNTLYWYLQNLGQGPELLIRYENEEAVDDSQLPKDRFSAERLKGVDSTLKIQPAELGDSAVYLCATQESYGYTFGSGTRLTVV.

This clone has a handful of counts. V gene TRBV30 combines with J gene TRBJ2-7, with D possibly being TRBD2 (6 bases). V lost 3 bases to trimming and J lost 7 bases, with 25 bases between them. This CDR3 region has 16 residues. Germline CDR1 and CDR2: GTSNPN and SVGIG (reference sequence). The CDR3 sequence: CAWRPTAGRTHREQYF. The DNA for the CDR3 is TGTGCCTGGAGACCCACCGCGGGACGCACACATCGGGAGCAGTACTTC.

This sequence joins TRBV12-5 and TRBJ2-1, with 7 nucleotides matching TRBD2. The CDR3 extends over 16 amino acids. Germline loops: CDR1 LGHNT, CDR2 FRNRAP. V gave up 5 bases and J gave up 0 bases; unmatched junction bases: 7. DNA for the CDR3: TGTGCTAGTGGTGGGAGGGGCCTTAGCTCCTACAATGAGCAGTTCTTC. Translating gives CASGGRGLSSYNEQFF.

The CDR3 DNA follows: TGCGCCAGCAGCCAAGTGGGCGACCGGGACTGGAACTCCTACGAGCAGTACTTC. Its translation: CASSQVGDRDWNSYEQYF. The genes are TRBV4-3 and TRBJ2-7; the D gene is possibly TRBD2 (6 bases). V lost 1 base and J lost 0, with 19 bases in between. This CDR3 is 18 amino acids long. Germline V gene data show CDR1 as LGHNA and CDR2 as YSLEER.

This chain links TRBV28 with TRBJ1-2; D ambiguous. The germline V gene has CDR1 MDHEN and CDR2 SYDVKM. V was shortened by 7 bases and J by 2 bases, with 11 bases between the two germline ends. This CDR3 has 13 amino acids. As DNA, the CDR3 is TGTGCCAGCAAGTCGTCGCAGAACTATGGCTACACCTTC. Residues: CASKSSQNYGYTF.

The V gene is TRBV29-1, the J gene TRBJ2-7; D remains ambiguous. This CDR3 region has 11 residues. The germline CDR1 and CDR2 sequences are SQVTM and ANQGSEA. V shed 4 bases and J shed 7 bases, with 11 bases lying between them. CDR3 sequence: CSVVNSEEQYF. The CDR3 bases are TGCAGCGTTGTAAATTCCGAGGAGCAGTACTTC.

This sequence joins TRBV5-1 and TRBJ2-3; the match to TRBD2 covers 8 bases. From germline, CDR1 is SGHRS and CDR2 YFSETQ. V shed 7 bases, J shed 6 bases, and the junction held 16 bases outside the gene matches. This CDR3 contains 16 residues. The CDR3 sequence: CASSDSGLAHEDTQYF. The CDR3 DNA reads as TGCGCCAGCTCAGATTCCGGACTAGCCCACGAGGATACGCAGTATTTT.

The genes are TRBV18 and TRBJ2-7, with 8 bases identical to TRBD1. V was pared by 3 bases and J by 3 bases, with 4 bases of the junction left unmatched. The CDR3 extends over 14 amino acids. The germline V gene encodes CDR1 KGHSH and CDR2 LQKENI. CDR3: CASSPTGEGYEQYF. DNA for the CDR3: TGTGCCAGCTCACCGACAGGGGAAGGCTACGAGCAGTACTTC.

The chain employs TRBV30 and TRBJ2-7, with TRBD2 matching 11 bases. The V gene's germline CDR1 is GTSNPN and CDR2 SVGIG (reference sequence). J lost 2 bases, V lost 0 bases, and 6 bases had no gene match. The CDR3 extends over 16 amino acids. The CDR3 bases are TGTGCCTGGAGTGTCCCACTTAGCGGGAGGGCCTACGAGCAGTACTTC. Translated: CAWSVPLSGRAYEQYF.